The present entry profiles one T cell receptor beta chain with its context. cDNA prepared by RNA extraction and subsequent reverse transcription served as the template for sequencing. Measured with immunoSEQ multiplex PCR; TCRdb has only the in-frame clones, and not every one. The sample lists a few hundred thousand clones; 50% to 75% were seen once. The source of the sample is a study of CD8+ T cells in alopecia areata. Treatment of the sample: oral pan-JAK inhibitor, 5-10 mg twice daily. The CDR3 is 17 amino acids. From germline, CDR1 is LGHNT and CDR2 FRNRAP. V lost 0 bases to trimming and J lost 0 bases, with 14 bases between them.

The material was CD4+ T cells sorted from blood, obtained at week 52, from a patient treated with tofacitinib. The clonotype was recovered from a human donor with alopecia areata. The chain has TRBV12-5 and TRBJ2-5; D unclear. The CDR3 sequence is CASGLVLRPRYQETQYF. The CDR3 coding sequence is TGTGCTAGTGGTTTGGTCCTCAGGCCCCGGTACCAAGAGACCCAGTACTTC.